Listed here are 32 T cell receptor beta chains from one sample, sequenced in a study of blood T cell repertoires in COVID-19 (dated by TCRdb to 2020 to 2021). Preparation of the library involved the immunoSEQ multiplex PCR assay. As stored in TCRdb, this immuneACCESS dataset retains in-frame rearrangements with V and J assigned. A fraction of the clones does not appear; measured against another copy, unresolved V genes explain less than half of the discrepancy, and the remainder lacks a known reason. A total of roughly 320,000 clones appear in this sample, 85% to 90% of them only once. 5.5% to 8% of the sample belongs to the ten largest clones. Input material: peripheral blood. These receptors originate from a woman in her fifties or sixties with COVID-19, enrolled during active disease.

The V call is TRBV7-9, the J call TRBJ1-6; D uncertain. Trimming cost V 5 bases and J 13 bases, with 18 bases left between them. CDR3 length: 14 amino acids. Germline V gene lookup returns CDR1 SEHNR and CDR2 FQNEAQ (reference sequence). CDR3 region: CASSQDLSRSPLHF. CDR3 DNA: TGTGCCAGCAGCCAAGACTTGTCCCGTTCGCCCCTCCACTTT.

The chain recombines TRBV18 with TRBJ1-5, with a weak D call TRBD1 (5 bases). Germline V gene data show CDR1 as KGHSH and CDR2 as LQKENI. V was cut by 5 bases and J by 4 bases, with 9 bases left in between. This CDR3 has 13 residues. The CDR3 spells CASSTGGNQPQHF. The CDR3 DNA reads TGTGCCAGCTCAACCGGGGGGAATCAGCCCCAGCATTTT.

The CDR3 is CASTAAGTSAYEQYF. CDR3 DNA sequence: TGTGCCAGCACTGCCGCCGGGACTAGTGCCTACGAGCAGTACTTC. The gene calls are TRBV11-3 and TRBJ2-7, with 8 nucleotides matching TRBD2. J was trimmed by 2 bases and V by 7 bases; bases with no gene match: 10. The CDR3 has 15 amino acids. Germline V CDR1 and CDR2: SGHNT, YENEEA.

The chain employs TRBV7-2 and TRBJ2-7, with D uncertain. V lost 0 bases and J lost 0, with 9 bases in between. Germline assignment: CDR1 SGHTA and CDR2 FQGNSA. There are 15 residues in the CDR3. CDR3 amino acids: CASSLAISSSYEQYF. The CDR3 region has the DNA TGTGCCAGCAGCTTAGCGATTTCTAGCTCCTACGAGCAGTACTTC.

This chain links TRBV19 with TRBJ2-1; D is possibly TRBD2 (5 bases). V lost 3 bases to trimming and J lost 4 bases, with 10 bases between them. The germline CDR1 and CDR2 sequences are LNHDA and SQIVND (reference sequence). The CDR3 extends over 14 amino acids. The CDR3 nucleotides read TGTGCCAGTAGTATCCTAGCAGCTTACAATGAGCAGTTCTTC. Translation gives CASSILAAYNEQFF.

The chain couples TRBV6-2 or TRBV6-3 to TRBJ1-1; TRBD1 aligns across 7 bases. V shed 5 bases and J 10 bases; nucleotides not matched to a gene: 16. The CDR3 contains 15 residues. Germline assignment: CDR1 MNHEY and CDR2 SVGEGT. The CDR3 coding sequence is TGTGCCAGCAGTCCACCGGACAGGCGAGCCATAAGAGCTTTCTTT. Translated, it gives CASSPPDRRAIRAFF.

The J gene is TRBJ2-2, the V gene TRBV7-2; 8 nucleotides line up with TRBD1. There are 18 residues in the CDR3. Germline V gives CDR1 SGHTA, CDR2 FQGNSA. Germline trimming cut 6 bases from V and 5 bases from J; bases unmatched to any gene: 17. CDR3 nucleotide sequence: TGTGCCAGCAGTAAAGGGCACGGACAGGGAGGACTAACCGGGGAGCTGTTTTTT. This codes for CASSKGHGQGGLTGELFF. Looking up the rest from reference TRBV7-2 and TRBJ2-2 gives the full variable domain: GAGVSQSPSNKVTEKGKDVELRCDPISGHTALYWYRQSLGQGLEFLIYFQGNSAPDKSGLPSDRFSAERTGGSVSTLTIQRTQQEDSAVYLCASSKGHGQGGLTGELFFGEGSRLTVL.

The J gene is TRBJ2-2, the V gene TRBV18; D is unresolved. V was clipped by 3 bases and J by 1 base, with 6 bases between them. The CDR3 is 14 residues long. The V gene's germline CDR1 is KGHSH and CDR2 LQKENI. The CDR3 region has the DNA TGTGCCAGCTCACCTCTAGGGAACACCGGGGAGCTGTTTTTT. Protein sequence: CASSPLGNTGELFF.

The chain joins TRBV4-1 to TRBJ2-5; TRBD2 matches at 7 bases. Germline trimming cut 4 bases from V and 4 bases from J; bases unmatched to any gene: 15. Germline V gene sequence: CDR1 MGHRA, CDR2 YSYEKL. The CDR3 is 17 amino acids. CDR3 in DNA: TGCGCCAGCAGCCCTCCCCCAGCGGGACCTATTCCAGAGACCCAGTACTTC. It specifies CASSPPPAGPIPETQYF.

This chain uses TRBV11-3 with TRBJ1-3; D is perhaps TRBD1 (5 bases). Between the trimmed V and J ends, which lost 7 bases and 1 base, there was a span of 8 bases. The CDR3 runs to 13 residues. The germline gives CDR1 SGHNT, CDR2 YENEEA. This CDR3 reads CASTTASGNTIYF. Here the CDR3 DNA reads TGTGCCAGCACGACAGCATCTGGAAACACCATATATTTT.

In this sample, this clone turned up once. DNA for the CDR3: TGTGCCAGCAGCACCACGTGGACAGGGAATAATGAGCAGTTCTTC. This gives the protein CASSTTWTGNNEQFF. The V call is TRBV7-8, the J call TRBJ2-1; 8 nucleotides agree with TRBD1. This CDR3 has 15 amino acids. V gave up 5 bases and J gave up 7 bases; unmatched junction bases: 10. Germline CDR1 and CDR2: SGHVS and FQNEAQ. The whole variable domain, remainder taken from reference TRBV7-8 and TRBJ2-1, is GAGVSQSPRYKVAKRGQDVALRCDPISGHVSLFWYQQALGQGPEFLTYFQNEAQLDKSGLPSDRFFAERPEGSVSTLKIQRTQQEDSAVYLCASSTTWTGNNEQFFGPGTRLTVL.

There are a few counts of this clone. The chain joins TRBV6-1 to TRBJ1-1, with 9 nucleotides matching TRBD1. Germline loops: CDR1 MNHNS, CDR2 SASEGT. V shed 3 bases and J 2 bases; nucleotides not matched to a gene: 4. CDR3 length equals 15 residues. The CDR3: CASSDSTGGNTEAFF. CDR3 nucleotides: TGTGCCAGCAGTGATTCGACAGGGGGAAACACTGAAGCTTTCTTT.

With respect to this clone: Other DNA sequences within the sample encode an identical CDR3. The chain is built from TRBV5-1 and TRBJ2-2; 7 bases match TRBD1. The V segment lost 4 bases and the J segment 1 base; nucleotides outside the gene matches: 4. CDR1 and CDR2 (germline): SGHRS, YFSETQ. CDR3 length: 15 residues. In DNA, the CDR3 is TGCGCCAGCAGCCCTGGGACAGAGAACACCGGGGAGCTGTTTTTT. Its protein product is CASSPGTENTGELFF. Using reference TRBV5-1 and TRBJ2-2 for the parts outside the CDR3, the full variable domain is KAGVTQTPRYLIKTRGQQVTLSCSPISGHRSVSWYQQTPGQGLQFLFEYFSETQRNKGNFPGRFSGRQFSNSRSEMNVSTLELGDSALYLCASSPGTENTGELFFGEGSRLTVL.

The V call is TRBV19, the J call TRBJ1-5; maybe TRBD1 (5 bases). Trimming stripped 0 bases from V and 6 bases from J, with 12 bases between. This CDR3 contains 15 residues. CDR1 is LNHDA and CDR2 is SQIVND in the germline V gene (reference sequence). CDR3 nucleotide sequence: TGTGCCAGTAGTATAGATGGACAAAGAGGTCAGCCCCAGCATTTT. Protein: CASSIDGQRGQPQHF.

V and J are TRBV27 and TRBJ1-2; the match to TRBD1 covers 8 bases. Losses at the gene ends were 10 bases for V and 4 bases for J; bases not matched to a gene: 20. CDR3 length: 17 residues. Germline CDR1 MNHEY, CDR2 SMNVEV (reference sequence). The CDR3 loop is CATRGTKTGASRYGYTF. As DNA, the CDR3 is TGTGCCACCAGGGGCACAAAGACAGGGGCGAGTCGCTATGGCTACACCTTC.

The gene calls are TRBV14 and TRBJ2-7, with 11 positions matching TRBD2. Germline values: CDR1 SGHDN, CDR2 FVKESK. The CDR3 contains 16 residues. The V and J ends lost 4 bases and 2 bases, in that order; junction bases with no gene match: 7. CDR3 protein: CASSRPGTSGTYEQYF. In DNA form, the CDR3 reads TGTGCCAGCAGCCGGCCGGGGACTAGCGGAACCTACGAGCAGTACTTC.

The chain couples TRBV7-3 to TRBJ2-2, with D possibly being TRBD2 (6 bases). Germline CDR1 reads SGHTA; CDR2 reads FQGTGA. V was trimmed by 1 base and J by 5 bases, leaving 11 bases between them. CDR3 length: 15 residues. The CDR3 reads CASSLSGINTGELFF. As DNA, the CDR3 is TGTGCCAGCAGCTTAAGCGGGATTAATACCGGGGAGCTGTTTTTT.

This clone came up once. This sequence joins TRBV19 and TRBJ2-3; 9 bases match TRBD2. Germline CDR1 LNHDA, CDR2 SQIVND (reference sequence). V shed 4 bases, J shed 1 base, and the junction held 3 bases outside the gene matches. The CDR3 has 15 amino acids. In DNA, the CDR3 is TGTGCCAGTAGTACTAGCGGGATGGGCACAGATACGCAGTATTTT. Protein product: CASSTSGMGTDTQYF.

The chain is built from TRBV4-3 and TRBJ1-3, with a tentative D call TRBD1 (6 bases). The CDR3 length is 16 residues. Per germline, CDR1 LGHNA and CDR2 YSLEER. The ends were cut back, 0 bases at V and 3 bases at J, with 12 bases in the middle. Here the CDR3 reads CASSQDLNRVGNTIYF. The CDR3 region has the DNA TGCGCCAGCAGCCAAGATCTTAACAGGGTTGGAAACACCATATATTTT.

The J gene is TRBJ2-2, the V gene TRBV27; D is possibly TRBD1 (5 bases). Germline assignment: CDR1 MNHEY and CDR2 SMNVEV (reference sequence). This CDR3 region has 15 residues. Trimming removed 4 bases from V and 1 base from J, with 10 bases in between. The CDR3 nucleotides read TGTGCCAGCAGTTCTTGGCAGGGGAACACCGGGGAGCTGTTTTTT. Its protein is CASSSWQGNTGELFF.

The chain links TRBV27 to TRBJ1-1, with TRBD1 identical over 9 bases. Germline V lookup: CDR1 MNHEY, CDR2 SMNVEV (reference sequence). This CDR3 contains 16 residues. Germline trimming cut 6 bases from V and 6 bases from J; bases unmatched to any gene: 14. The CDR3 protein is CASRGDRAPIGAEAFF. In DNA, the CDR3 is TGTGCCAGCAGAGGGGACAGGGCCCCAATAGGGGCTGAAGCTTTCTTT.

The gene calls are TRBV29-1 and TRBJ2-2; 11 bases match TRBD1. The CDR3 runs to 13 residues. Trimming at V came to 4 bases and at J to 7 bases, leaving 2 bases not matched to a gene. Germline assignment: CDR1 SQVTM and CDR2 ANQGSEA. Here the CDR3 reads CSVGTGGSGELFF. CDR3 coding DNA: TGCAGCGTTGGGACAGGGGGCAGCGGGGAGCTGTTTTTT.

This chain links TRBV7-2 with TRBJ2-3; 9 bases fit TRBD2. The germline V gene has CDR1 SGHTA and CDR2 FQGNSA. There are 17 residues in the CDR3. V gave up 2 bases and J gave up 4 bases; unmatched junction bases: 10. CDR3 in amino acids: CASSLTSISGSADTQYF. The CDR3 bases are TGTGCCAGCAGCTTAACTTCGATTAGCGGGAGTGCAGATACGCAGTATTTT.

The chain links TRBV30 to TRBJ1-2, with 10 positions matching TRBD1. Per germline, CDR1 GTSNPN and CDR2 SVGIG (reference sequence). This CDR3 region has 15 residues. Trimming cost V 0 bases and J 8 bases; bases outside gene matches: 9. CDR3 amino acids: CAWSVGQGRLWGYTF. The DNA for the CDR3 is TGTGCCTGGAGTGTGGGACAGGGGCGCCTTTGGGGCTACACCTTC.

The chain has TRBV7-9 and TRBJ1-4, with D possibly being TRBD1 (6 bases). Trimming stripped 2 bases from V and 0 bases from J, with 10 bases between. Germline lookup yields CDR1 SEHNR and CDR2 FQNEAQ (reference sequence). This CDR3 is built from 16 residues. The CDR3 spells CASSLRRGATNEKLFF. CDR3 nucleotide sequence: TGTGCCAGCAGCTTACGCAGGGGTGCAACTAATGAAAAACTGTTTTTT. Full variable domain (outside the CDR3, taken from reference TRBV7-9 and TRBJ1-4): DTGVSQNPRHKITKRGQNVTFRCDPISEHNRLYWYRQTLGQGPEFLTYFQNEAQLEKSRLLSDRFSAERPKGSFSTLEIQRTEQGDSAMYLCASSLRRGATNEKLFFGSGTQLSVL.

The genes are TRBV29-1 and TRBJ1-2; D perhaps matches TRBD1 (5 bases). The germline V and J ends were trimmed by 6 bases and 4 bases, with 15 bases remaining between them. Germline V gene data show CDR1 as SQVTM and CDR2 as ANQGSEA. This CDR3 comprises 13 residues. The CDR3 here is CSVARLDSYGYTF. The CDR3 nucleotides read TGCAGCGTCGCGAGGCTTGACAGCTATGGCTACACCTTC.

The CDR3 nucleotides are TGCAGCGTTGAAGGGAGCTCTGGAAACACCATATATTTT. This encodes CSVEGSSGNTIYF. The chain is built from TRBV29-1 and TRBJ1-3; D is uncertain. V shed 1 base and J shed 0 bases, with 4 bases lying between them. Germline lookup yields CDR1 SQVTM and CDR2 ANQGSEA. This CDR3 comprises 13 residues.

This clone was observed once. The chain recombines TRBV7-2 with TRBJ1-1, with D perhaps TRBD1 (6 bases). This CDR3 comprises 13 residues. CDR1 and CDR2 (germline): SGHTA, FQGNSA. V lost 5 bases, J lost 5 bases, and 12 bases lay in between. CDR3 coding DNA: TGTGCCAGCAGCCTCTCCGGGACAACTGAAGCTTTCTTT. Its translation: CASSLSGTTEAFF.

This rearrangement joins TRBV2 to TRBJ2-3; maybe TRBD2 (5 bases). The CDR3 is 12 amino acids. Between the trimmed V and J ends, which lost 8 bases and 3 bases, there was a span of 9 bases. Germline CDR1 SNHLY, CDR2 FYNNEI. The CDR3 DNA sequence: TGTGCCAGCGTACTAGTGACAGATACGCAGTATTTT. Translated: CASVLVTDTQYF.

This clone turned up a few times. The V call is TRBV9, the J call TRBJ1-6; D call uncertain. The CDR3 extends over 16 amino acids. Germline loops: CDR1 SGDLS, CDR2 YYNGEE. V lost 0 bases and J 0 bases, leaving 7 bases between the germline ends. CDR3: CASSVVGDSYNSPLHF. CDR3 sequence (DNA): TGTGCCAGCAGCGTAGTGGGAGACTCCTATAATTCACCCCTCCACTTT. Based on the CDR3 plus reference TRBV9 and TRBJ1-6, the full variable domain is DSGVTQTPKHLITATGQRVTLRCSPRSGDLSVYWYQQSLDQGLQFLIQYYNGEERAKGNILERFSAQQFPDLHSELNLSSLELGDSALYFCASSVVGDSYNSPLHFGNGTRLTVT.

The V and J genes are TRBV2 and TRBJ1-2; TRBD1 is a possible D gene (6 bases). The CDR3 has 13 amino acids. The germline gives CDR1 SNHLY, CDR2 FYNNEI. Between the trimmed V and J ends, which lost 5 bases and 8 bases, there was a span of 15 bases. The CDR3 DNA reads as TGTGCCAGCAGTACAGGGATTTTTAGCGGCTACACCTTC. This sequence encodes CASSTGIFSGYTF.

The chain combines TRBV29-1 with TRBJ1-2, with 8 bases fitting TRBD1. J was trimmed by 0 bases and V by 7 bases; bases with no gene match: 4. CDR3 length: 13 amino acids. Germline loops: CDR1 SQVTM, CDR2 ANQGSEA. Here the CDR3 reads CSGGTGPNYGYTF. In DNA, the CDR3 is TGCAGCGGGGGGACAGGTCCTAACTATGGCTACACCTTC.